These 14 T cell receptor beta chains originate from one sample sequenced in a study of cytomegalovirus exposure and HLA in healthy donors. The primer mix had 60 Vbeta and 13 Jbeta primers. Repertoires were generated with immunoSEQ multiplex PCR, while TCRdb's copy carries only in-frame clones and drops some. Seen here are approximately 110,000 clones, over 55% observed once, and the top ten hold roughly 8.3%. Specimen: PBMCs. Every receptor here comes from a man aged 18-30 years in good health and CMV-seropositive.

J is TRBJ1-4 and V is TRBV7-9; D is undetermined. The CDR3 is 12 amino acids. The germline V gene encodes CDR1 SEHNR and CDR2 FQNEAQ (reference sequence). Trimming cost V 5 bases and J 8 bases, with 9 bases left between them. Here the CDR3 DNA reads TGTGCCAGCAGCCTAGACCGGGAAAAACTGTTTTTT. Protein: CASSLDREKLFF.

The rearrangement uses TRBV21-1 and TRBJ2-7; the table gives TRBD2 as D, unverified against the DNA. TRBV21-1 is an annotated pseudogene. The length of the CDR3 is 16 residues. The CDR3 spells CASSKGRGFGSYEQYF. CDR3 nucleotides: TGTGCCAGCAGCAAAGGTCGGGGGTTCGGTTCCTACGAGCAGTACTTC.

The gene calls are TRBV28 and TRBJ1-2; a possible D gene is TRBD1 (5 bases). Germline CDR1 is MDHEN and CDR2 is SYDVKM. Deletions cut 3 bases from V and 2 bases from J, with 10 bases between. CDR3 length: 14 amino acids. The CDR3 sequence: CASSFSGGNYGYTF. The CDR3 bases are TGTGCCAGCAGTTTCTCGGGGGGAAACTATGGCTACACCTTC.

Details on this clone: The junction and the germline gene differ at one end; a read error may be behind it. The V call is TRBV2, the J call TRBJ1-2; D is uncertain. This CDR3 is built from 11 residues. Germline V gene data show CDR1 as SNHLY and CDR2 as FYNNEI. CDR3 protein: CASSDSSKEAF. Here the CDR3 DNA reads TGTGCCAGCAGTGACAGTAGTAAGGAGGCCTTC.

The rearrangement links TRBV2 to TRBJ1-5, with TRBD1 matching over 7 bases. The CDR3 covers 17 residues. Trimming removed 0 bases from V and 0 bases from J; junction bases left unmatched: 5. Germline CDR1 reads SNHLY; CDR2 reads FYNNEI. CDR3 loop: CASSEAGTVVSNQPQHF. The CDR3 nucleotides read TGTGCCAGCAGTGAAGCGGGGACAGTTGTTAGCAATCAGCCCCAGCATTTT.

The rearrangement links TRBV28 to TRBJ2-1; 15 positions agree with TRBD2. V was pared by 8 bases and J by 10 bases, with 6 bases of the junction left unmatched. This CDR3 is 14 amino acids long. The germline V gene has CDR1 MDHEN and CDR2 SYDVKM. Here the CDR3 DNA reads TGTGCCAGCGGAGGGACTAGCGGGGGGCGCGAGCAGTTCTTC. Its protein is CASGGTSGGREQFF.

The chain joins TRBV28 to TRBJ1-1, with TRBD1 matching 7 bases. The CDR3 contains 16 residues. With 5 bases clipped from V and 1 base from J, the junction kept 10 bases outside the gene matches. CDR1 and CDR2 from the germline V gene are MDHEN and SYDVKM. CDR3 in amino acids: CASSPYYRGANTEAFF. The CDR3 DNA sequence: TGTGCCAGCAGTCCCTATTACAGGGGCGCGAACACTGAAGCTTTCTTT.

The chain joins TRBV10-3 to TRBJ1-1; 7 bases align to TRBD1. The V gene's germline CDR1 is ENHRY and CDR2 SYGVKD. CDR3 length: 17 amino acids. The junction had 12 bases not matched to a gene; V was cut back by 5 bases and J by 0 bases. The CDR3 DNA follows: TGTGCCATCAGTCTACAGGGGTCTCCTCACATGAACACTGAAGCTTTCTTT. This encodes CAISLQGSPHMNTEAFF.

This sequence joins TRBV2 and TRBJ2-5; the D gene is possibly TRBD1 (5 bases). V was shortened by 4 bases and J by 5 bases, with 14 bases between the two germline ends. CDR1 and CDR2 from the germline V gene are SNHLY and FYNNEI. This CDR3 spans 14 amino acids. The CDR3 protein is CASSVNSRQETQYF. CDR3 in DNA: TGTGCCAGCAGTGTAAACAGTCGACAGGAGACCCAGTACTTC.

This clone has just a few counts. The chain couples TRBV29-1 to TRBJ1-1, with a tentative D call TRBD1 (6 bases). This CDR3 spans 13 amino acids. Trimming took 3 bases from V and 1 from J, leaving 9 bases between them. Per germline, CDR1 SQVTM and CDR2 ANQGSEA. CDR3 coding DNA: TGCAGCGTTGACTTCAGGGGGAACACTGAAGCTTTCTTT. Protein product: CSVDFRGNTEAFF.

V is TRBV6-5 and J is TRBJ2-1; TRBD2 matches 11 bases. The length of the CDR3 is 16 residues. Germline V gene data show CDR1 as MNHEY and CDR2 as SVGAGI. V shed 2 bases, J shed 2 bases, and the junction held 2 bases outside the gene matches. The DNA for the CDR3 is TGTGCCAGCAGTTACCTACTAGCGGGGGCCTACAATGAGCAGTTCTTC. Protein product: CASSYLLAGAYNEQFF.

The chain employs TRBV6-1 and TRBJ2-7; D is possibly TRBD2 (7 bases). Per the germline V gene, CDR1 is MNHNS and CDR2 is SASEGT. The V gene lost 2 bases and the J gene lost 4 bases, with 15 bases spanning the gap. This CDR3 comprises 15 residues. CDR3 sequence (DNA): TGTGCCAGCAGTGAATATGGGGGGGCATTTTACGAGCAGTACTTC. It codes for CASSEYGGAFYEQYF.

CDR3 protein: CASSSPTGADTQYF. CDR3 DNA: TGTGCCAGCAGTTCGCCGACAGGGGCAGATACGCAGTATTTT. The chain has TRBV28 and TRBJ2-3; 8 nucleotides match TRBD1. Per germline, CDR1 MDHEN and CDR2 SYDVKM. The CDR3 totals 14 residues. The V gene end was trimmed by 4 bases and the J gene end by 4 bases; junction bases not matched to a gene: 4.

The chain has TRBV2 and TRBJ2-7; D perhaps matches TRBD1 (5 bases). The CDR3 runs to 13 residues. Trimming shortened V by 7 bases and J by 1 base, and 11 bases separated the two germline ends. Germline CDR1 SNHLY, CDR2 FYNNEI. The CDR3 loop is CASTFSGSYEQYF. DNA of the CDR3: TGTGCCAGCACCTTTTCAGGGTCCTACGAGCAGTACTTC.